The sample holds a few counts of the clone carrying this T cell receptor beta chain. The sample belongs to a study of blood T cells in healthy people across ages. PCR was performed a second time for roughly 7 to 11 cycles using a sample-barcoded 5' primer and a J-beta primer mix. All cDNA molecules were each tagged by a template-switch adaptor with 12 random nucleotides. TCRdb passed the 5' RACE reads through MiXCR, listing each CDR3 protein once. The table has 1.5 million to 2 million distinct CDR3 sequences, less than 50% seen once; the top ten hold approximately 2%. Per the germline V gene, CDR1 is SGHTA and CDR2 is FQGNSA. Deletions cut 2 bases from V and 6 bases from J, with 15 bases between. The CDR3 is 15 residues long.

Sequenced material: blood. The clonotype was recovered from a middle-aged woman in good health. The V call is TRBV7-2, the J call TRBJ2-3; D gene uncertain. CDR3 in DNA: TGTGCCAGCAGCTTATTTGCGGTCAACTCGGATACGCAGTATTTT. Its protein is CASSLFAVNSDTQYF.